This note documents a single T cell receptor (beta chain) sequence. The sample originates from a study of molecular identifiers for immune sequencing clone quantification. The V segment lost 6 bases and the J segment 5 bases; nucleotides outside the gene matches: 8. CDR1 DFQATT and CDR2 SNEGSKA come from the germline V gene (reference sequence). The CDR3 extends over 13 amino acids. TCRdb processed the PCR reads anew with MiXCR; each CDR3 protein has one entry. Of about 510,000 distinct CDR3 sequences in the sample, around 23% were seen once. The clonotype originates from a human donor in good health. Some libraries in this study had Jurkat cell RNA spiked in. Input material: naive CD8+ T cells from blood, with Jurkat cell RNA spiked in. Subset noted: FACS-sorted CD8+CD4-CCR7+CD45RA+ naive T cells. The chain employs TRBV20-1 and TRBJ2-5, with 8 bases matching TRBD2. The CDR3 coding sequence is TGCAGTGCAGGGCGGGAGGTGGTGGAGACCCAGTACTTC. This translates into CSAGREVVETQYF.